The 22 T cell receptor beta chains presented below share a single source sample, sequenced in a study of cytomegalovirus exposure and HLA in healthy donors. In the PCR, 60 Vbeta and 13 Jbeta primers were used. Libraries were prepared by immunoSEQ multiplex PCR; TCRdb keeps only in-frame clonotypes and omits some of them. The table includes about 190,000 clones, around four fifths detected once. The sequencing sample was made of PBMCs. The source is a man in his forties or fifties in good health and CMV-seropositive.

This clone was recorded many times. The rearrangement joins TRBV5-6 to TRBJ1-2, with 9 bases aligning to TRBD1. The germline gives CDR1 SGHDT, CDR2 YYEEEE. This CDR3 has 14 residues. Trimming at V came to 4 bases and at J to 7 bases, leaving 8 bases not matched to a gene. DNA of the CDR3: TGTGCCAGCAGCCCCGGGACAGGGTTATTTGGCTACACCTTC. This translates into CASSPGTGLFGYTF.

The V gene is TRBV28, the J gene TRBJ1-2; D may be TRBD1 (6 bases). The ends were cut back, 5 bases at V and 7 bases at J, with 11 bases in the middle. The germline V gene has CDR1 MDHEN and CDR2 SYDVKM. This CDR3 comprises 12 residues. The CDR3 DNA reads TGTGCCAGCAGTGCGGGGGCAGGTGGCTACACCTTC. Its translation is CASSAGAGGYTF.

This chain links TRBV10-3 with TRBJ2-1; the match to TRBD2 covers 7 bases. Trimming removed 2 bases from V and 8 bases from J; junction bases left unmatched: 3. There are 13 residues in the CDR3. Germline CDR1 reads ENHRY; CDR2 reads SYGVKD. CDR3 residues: CAISEGREHEQFF. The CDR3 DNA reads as TGTGCCATCAGTGAGGGGAGGGAGCATGAGCAGTTCTTC.

The CDR3 bases are TGTGCCATCACGGGAGGCAAAATATCCTACAATGAGCAGTTCTTC. As protein: CAITGGKISYNEQFF. The V call is TRBV2, the J call TRBJ2-1, with 7 positions matching TRBD2. Germline values: CDR1 SNHLY, CDR2 FYNNEI. J lost 1 base, V lost 10 bases, and 10 bases had no gene match. The length of the CDR3 is 15 residues.

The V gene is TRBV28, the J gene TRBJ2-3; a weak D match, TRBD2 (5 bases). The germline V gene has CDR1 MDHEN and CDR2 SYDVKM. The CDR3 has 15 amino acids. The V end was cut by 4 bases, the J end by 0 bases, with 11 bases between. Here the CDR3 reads CASSSPGRSTDTQYF. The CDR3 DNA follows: TGTGCCAGCAGTTCCCCGGGGAGAAGCACAGATACGCAGTATTTT.

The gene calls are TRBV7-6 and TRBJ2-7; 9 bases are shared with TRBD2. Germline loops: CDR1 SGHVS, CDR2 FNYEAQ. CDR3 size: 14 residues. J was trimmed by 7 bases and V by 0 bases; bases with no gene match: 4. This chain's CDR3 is CASSLAAGGREQYF. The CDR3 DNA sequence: TGTGCCAGCAGCTTAGCGGCGGGAGGGAGGGAGCAGTACTTC.

Written as DNA, the CDR3 is TGTGCCAGCAGTTTTGGCGGGAGTTCGGACAATGAGCAGTTCTTC. The encoded protein is CASSFGGSSDNEQFF. This rearrangement joins TRBV28 to TRBJ2-1, with TRBD2 matching 7 bases. There are 15 residues in the CDR3. The ends lost 3 bases at V and 5 bases at J; junction bases unmatched: 7. Germline CDR1 is MDHEN and CDR2 is SYDVKM.

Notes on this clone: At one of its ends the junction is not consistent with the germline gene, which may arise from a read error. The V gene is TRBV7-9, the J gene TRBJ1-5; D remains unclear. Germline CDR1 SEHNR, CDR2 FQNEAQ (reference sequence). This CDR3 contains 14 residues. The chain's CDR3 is CSSSLPGKDQPQHF. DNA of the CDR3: TGTTCCAGCAGCTTACCGGGTAAAGATCAGCCCCAGCATTTT.

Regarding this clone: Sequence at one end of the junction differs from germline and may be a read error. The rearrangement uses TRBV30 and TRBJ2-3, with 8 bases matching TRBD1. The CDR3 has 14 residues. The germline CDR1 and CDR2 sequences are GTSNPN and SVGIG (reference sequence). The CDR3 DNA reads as TGTGCCCACGATAGGAACAGGGGGACAGTTACGCAGTATTTT. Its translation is CAHDRNRGTVTQYF.

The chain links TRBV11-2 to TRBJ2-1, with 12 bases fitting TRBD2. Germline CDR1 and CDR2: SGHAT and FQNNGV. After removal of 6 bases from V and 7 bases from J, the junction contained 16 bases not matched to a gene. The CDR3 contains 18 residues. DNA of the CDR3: TGTGCCAGCAGTGGACGGGAGACTAGCGGGAGACCGAGGAATGAGCAGTTCTTC. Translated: CASSGRETSGRPRNEQFF.

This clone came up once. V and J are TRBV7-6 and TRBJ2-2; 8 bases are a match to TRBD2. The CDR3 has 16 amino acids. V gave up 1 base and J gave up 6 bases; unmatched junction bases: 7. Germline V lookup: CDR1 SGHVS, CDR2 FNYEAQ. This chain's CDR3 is CASSLVGLVGAGELFF. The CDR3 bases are TGTGCCAGCAGCTTAGTGGGACTAGTTGGGGCCGGGGAGCTGTTTTTT. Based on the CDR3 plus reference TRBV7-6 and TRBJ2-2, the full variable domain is GAGVSQSPRYKVTKRGQDVALRCDPISGHVSLYWYRQALGQGPEFLTYFNYEAQQDKSGLPNDRFSAERPEGSISTLTIQRTEQRDSAMYRCASSLVGLVGAGELFFGEGSRLTVL.

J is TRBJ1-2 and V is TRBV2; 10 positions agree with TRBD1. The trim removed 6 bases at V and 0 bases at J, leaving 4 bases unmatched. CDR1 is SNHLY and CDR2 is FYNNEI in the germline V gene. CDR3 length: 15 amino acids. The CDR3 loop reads CASREGTGANYGYTF. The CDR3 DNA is TGTGCCAGCAGAGAGGGGACAGGGGCTAACTATGGCTACACCTTC.

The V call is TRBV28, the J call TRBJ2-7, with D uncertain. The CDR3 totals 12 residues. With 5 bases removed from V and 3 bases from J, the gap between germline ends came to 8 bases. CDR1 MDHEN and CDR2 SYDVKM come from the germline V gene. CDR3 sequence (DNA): TGTGCCAGCAGTCCTACAGTCTACGAGCAGTACTTC. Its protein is CASSPTVYEQYF. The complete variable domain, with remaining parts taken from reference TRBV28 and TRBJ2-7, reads DVKVTQSSRYLVKRTGEKVFLECVQDMDHENMFWYRQDPGLGLRLIYFSYDVKMKEKGDIPEGYSVSREKKERFSLILESASTNQTSMYLCASSPTVYEQYFGPGTRLTVT.

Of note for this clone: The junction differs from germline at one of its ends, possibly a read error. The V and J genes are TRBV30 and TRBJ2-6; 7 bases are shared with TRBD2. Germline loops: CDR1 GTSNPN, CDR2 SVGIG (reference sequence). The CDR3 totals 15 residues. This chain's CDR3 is CAWSRSGAGANGLTF. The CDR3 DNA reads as TGTGCCTGGAGTCGGAGCGGGGCTGGGGCCAACGGCCTGACTTTC.

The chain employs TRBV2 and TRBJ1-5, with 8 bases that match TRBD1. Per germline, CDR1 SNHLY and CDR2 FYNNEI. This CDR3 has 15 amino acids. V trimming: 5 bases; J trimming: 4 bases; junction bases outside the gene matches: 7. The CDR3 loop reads CASSMQGARNQPQHF. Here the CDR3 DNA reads TGTGCCAGCAGTATGCAGGGGGCTCGGAATCAGCCCCAGCATTTT.

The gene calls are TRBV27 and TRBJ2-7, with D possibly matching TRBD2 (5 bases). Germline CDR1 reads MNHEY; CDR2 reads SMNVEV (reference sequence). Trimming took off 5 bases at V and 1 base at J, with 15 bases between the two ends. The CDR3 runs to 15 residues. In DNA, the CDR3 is TGTGCCAGCAGTATCGGCTGGGGAGCTTCCTACGAGCAGTACTTC. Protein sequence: CASSIGWGASYEQYF.

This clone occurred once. This CDR3 reads CASSVAGSGRNLYNEQFF. The CDR3 DNA is TGTGCCAGCAGCGTAGCTGGTAGCGGGAGAAACCTTTACAATGAGCAGTTCTTC. The rearrangement joins TRBV9 to TRBJ2-1; 9 nucleotides agree with TRBD2. Per the germline V gene, CDR1 is SGDLS and CDR2 is YYNGEE. V was clipped by 0 bases and J by 4 bases; unmatched bases: 11. This CDR3 region has 18 residues. Full variable domain (missing parts from reference TRBV9 and TRBJ2-1): DSGVTQTPKHLITATGQRVTLRCSPRSGDLSVYWYQQSLDQGLQFLIQYYNGEERAKGNILERFSAQQFPDLHSELNLSSLELGDSALYFCASSVAGSGRNLYNEQFFGPGTRLTVL.

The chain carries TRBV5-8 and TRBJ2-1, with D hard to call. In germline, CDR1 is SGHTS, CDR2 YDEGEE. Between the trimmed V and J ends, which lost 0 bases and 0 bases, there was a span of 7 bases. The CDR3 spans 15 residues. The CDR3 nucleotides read TGTGCCAGCAGCTTGGGCGGCACCTCCTACAATGAGCAGTTCTTC. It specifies CASSLGGTSYNEQFF.

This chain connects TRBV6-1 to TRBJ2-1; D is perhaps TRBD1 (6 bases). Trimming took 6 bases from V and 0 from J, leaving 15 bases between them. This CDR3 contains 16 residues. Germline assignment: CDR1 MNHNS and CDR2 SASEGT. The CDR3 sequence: CASSEQGASSYNEQFF. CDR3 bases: TGTGCCAGCAGCGAACAGGGCGCAAGCTCCTACAATGAGCAGTTCTTC.

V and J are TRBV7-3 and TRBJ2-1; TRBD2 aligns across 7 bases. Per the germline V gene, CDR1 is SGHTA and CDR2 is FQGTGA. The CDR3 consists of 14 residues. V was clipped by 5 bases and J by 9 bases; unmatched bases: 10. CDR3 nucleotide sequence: TGTGCCAGCAGCCCCTACCGGGACTATGGTGAGCAGTTCTTC. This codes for CASSPYRDYGEQFF.

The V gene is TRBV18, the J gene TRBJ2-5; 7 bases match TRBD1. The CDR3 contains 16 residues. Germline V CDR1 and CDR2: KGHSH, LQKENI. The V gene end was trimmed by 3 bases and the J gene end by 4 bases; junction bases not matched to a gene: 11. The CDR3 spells CASSPNRRGGGETQYF. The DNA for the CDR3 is TGTGCCAGCTCACCCAACAGAAGAGGGGGCGGAGAGACCCAGTACTTC.

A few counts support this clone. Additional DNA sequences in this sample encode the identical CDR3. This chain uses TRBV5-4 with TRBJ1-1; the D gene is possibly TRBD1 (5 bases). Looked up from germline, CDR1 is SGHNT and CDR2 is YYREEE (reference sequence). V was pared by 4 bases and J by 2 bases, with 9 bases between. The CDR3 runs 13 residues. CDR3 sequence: CASSLDRNTEAFF. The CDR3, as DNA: TGTGCCAGCAGCCTCGACAGAAACACTGAAGCTTTCTTT.